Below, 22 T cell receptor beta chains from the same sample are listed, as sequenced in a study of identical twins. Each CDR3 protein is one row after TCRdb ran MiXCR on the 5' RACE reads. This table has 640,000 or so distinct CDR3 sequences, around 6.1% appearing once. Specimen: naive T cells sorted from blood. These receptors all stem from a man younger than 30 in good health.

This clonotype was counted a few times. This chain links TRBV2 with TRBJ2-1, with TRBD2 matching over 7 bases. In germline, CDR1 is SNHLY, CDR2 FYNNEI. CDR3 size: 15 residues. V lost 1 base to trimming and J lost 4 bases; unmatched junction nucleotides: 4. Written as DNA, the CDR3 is TGTGCCAGCAGTGAAGATGTACTAGCGTACAATGAGCAGTTCTTC. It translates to CASSEDVLAYNEQFF.

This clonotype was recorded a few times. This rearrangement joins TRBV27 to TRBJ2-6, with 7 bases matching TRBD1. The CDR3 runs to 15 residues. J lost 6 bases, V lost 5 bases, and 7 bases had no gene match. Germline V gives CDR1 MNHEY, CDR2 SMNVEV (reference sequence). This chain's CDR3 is CASSIVQGTANVLTF. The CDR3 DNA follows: TGTGCCAGCAGTATTGTACAGGGGACGGCCAACGTCCTGACTTTC.

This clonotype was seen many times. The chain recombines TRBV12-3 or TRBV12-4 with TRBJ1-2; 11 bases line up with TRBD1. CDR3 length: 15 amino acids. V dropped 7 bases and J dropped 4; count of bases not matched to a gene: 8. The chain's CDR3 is CASTLSGTGGYGYTF. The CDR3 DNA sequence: TGTGCCAGCACCTTATCCGGGACAGGGGGCTATGGCTACACCTTC.

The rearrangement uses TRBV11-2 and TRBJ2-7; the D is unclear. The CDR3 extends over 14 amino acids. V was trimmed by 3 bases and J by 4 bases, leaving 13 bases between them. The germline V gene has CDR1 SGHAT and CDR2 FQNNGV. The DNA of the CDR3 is TGTGCCAGCAGCTTTTCTCCAGGCCCTTACGAGCAGTACGTC. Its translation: CASSFSPGPYEQYV.

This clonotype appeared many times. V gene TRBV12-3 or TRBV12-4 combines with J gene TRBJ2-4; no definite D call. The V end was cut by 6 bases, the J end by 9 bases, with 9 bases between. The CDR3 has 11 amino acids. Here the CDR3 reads CASSWASIQYF. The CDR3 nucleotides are TGTGCCAGCAGCTGGGCGAGCATTCAGTACTTC.

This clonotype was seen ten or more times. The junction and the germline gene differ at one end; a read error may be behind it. The CDR3 is CASSLGTDYGYTF. Here the CDR3 DNA reads TGCGCCAGCAGCTTAGGGACGGACTATGGCTACACCTTC. The gene calls are TRBV7-9 and TRBJ1-2; D is possibly TRBD1 (5 bases). There are 13 residues in the CDR3. Germline assignment: CDR1 SEHNR and CDR2 FQNEAQ (reference sequence).

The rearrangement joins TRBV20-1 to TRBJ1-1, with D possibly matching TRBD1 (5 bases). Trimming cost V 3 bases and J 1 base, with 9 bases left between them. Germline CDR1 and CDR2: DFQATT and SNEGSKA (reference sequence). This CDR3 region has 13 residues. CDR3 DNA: TGCAGTGCTAGGGGGCCAAGGAACACTGAAGCTTTCTTT. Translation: CSARGPRNTEAFF.

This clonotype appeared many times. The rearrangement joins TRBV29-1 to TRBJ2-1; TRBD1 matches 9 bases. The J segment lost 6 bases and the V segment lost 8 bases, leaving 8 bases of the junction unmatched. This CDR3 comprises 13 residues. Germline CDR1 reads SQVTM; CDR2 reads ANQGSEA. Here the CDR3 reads CSSYRDRVNEQFF. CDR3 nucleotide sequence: TGCAGCTCCTACCGGGACAGGGTCAATGAGCAGTTCTTC.

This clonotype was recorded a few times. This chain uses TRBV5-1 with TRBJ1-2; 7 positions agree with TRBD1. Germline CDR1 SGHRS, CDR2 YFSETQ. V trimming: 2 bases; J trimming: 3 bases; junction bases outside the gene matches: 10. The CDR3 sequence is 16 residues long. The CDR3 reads CASSFPTDRVDYGYTF. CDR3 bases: TGCGCCAGCAGCTTTCCTACTGACAGGGTGGACTATGGCTACACCTTC.

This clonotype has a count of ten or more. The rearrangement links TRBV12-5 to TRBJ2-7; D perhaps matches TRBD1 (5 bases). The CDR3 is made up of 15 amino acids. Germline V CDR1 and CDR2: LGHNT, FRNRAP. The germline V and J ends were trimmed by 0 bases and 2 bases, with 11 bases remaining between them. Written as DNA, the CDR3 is TGTGCTAGTGGTTTGGTGGTGACAGTCCCCTACGAGCAGTACGTC. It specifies CASGLVVTVPYEQYV.

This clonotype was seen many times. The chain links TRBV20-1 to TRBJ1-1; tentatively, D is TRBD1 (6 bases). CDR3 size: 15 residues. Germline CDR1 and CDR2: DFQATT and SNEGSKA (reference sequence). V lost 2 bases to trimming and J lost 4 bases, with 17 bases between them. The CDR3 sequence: CSARWGQGGFTEAFF. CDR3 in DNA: TGCAGTGCTAGATGGGGGCAGGGTGGTTTCACTGAAGCTTTCTTT.

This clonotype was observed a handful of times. The CDR3 DNA reads as TGTGCCACCAGTGCGAGCGGGAGTTCCGGCGAGCAGTACTTC. Its protein product is CATSASGSSGEQYF. This chain uses TRBV24-1 with TRBJ2-7; 8 bases map to TRBD2. Germline loops: CDR1 KGHDR, CDR2 SFDVKD. This CDR3 comprises 14 residues. After removal of 5 bases from V and 6 bases from J, the junction contained 8 bases not matched to a gene.

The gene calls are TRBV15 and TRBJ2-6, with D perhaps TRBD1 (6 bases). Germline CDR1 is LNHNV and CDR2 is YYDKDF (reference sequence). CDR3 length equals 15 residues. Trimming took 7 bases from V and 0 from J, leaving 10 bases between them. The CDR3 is CATNQGGSGANVLTF. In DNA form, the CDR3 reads TGTGCCACCAACCAAGGGGGCTCTGGGGCCAACGTCCTGACTTTC.

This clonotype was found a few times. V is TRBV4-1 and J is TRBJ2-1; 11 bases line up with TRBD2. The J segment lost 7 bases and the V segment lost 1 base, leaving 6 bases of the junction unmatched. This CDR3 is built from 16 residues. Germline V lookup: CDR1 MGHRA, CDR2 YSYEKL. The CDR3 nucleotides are TGCGCCAGCAGCCAAGTTGGGACTAGCGGCGATAATGAGCAGTTCTTC. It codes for CASSQVGTSGDNEQFF.

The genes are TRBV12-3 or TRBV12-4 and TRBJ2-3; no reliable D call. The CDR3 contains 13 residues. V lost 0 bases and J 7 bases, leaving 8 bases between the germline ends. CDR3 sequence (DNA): TGTGCCAGCAGTTTAGCGTATGAGAATACGCAGTATTTT. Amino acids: CASSLAYENTQYF.

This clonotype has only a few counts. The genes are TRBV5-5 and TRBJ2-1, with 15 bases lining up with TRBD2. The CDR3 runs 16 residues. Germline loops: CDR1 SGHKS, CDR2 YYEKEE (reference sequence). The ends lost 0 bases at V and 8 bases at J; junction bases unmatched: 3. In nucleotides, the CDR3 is TGTGCCAGCAGCTTGGCTTGGACTAGCGGGAGGGATGAGCAGTTCTTC. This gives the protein CASSLAWTSGRDEQFF.

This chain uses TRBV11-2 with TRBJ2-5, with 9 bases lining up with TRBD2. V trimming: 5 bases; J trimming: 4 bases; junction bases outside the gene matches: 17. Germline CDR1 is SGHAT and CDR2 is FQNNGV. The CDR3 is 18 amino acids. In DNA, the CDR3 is TGTGCCAGCAGCCCTCGACTTAGGGTAGCGGGAGTTCCAGAGACCCAGTACTTC. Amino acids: CASSPRLRVAGVPETQYF.

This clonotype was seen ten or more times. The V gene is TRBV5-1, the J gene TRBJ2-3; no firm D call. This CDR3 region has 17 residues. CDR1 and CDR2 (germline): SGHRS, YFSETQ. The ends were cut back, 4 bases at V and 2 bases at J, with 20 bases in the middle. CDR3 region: CASSQDGARTLTDTQYF. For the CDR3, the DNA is TGCGCCAGCAGCCAGGACGGAGCCAGAACCCTCACAGATACGCAGTATTTT.

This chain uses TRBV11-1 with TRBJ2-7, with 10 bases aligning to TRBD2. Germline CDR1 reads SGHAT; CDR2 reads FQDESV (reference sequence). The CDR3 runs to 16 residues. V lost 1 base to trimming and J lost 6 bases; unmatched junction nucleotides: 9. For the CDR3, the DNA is TGTGCCAGCAGCTTAGACCTTCTAGCGGGAGTTGCCGAGCAGTACTTC. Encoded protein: CASSLDLLAGVAEQYF.

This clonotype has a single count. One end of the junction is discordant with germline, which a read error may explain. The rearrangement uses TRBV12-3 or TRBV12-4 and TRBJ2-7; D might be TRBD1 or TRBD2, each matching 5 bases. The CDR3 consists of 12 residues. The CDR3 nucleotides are TGTGCCAGCAGTTTCGGGACCCCAGAGCAGTGCTTC. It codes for CASSFGTPEQCF.

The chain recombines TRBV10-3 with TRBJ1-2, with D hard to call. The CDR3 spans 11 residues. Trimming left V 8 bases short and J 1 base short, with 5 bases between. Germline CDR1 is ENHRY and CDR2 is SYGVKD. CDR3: CAIGVNYGYTF. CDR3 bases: TGTGCCATCGGGGTTAACTATGGCTACACCTTC.

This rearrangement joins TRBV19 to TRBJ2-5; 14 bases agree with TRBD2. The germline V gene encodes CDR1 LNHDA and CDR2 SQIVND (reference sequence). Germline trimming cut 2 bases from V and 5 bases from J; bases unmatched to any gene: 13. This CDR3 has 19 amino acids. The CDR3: CASSIIGTSGSRRTETQYF. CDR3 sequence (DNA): TGTGCCAGTAGTATAATCGGGACTAGCGGGAGTAGGAGGACGGAGACCCAGTACTTC.